These 6 T cell receptor beta chains came from one sample sequenced in a study of control samples from healthy donors and cancer patients. Sequencing was performed with immunoSEQ multiplex PCR; in TCRdb, only in-frame clones are kept and a portion is missing. The sample includes fewer than 40,000 clones, 85% to 95% of them seen just once. The sample comprised PBMCs. These receptors originate from a middle-aged man with colorectal cancer.

The CDR3 nucleotides are TGTGCCAGCAGTACACCGGGACAGGGGGCCAGAAACACCATATATTTT. Translating it yields CASSTPGQGARNTIYF. The J gene is TRBJ1-3, the V gene TRBV5-4; 12 bases are shared with TRBD1. V shed 5 bases and J 5 bases; nucleotides not matched to a gene: 8. Germline V lookup: CDR1 SGHNT, CDR2 YYREEE (reference sequence). This CDR3 contains 16 residues.

The rearrangement links TRBV6-5 to TRBJ1-2; D gene uncertain. Per the germline V gene, CDR1 is MNHEY and CDR2 is SVGAGI. The V end lost 0 bases, the J end lost 8 bases, and 13 bases lay between the germline ends. The CDR3 is made up of 14 amino acids. CDR3 protein: CASSYSIGLNGYTF. The CDR3 DNA reads as TGTGCCAGCAGTTACTCGATTGGGTTGAACGGCTACACCTTC.

V and J are TRBV12-3 or TRBV12-4 and TRBJ1-5; D is ambiguous. V lost 11 bases, J lost 2 bases, and 10 bases lay in between. CDR3 length: 12 amino acids. The CDR3 protein is CACRKGNQPQHF. CDR3 bases: TGTGCCTGTAGAAAGGGCAATCAGCCCCAGCATTTT.

In DNA, the CDR3 is TGCGCCAGCAGCCAGATAGACAGGGGAAGTGGTGCTGAGCAGTTCTTC. It translates to CASSQIDRGSGAEQFF. The chain couples TRBV4-3 to TRBJ2-1; 8 bases are a match to TRBD1. The V segment lost 3 bases and the J segment 9 bases; nucleotides outside the gene matches: 13. The CDR3 runs to 16 residues. In germline, CDR1 is LGHNA, CDR2 YSLEER.

V gene TRBV6-5 combines with J gene TRBJ1-5; 7 bases line up with TRBD1. V was pared by 6 bases and J by 7 bases, with 9 bases of the junction left unmatched. CDR1 is MNHEY, CDR2 SVGAGI, per germline. CDR3 length equals 14 residues. CDR3 bases: TGTGCCAGCAGAGAGACAGGGAACGGCCAGCCCCAGCATTTT. It translates to CASRETGNGQPQHF.

V and J are TRBV11-3 and TRBJ1-6; D is uncertain. This CDR3 contains 14 residues. V lost 3 bases, J lost 9 bases, and 12 bases lay in between. Germline V CDR1 and CDR2: SGHNT, YENEEA. The CDR3 coding sequence is TGTGCCAGCAGCTTCGATATGGCCGGTTCACCCCTCCACTTT. Protein product: CASSFDMAGSPLHF.